This TCR beta chain emerged from a study of Graves' ophthalmopathy and Graves' hyperthyroidism. Germline values: CDR1 KGHSH, CDR2 LQKENI. Trimming removed 6 bases from V and 5 bases from J, with 11 bases in between. The CDR3 extends over 12 amino acids. Amplification targeted the TCR beta CDR3 regions, with RNA transcripts as the source material. HTBI primers primed a first-round RT-PCR, and a second-round multiplex PCR followed. One entry per CDR3 protein, called by TCRdb with MiXCR from the multiplex PCR reads. The sample consists of hundreds of thousands of distinct CDR3 sequences, roughly 21% of them appearing once. This clonotype was seen many times. Moderate-to-severe activity, CAS ≥3, NOSPECS ≥4 and a duration under 3 months were seen in donors with ophthalmopathy.

Material: peripheral blood. The receptor's source is a woman aged 45-60 years with Graves' ophthalmopathy. The J gene is TRBJ2-7, the V gene TRBV18; D could derive from TRBD1 or TRBD2 (6 bases each). DNA of the CDR3: TGTGCCAGCTCGAACGGGGGCCACGAGCAGTACTTC. This codes for CASSNGGHEQYF. The full variable domain, in which reference TRBV18 and TRBJ2-7 provide the parts outside the CDR3, is NAGVMQNPRHLVRRRGQEARLRCSPMKGHSHVYWYRQLPEEGLKFMVYLQKENIIDESGMPKERFSAEFPKEGPSILRIQQVVRGDSAAYFCASSNGGHEQYFGPGTRLTVT.